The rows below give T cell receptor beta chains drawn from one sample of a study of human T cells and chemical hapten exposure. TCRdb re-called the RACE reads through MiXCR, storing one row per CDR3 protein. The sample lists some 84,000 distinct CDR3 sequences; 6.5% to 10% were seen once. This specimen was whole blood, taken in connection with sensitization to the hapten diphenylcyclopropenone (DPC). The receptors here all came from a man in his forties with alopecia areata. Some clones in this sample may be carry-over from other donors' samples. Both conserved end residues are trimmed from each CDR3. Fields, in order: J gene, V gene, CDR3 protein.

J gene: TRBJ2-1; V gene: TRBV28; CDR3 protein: ASSSPGTRFTNEQF
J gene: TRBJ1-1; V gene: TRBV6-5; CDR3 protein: ASSRSLNTEAF
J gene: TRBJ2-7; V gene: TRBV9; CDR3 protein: ASSPVAGVAYEQY
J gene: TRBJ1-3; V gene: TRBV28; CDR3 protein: ASYTSGNTIY
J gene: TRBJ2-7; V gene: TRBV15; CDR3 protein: ATSTYSYEQY
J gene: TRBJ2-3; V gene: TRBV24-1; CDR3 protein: ATGRVDTQY
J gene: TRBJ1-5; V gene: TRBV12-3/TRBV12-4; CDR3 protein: ASSFGWRDNQPQH
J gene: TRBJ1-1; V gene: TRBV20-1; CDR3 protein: SVGRVDTEAF
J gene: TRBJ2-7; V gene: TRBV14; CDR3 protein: ASSLSRGRTSSYEQY
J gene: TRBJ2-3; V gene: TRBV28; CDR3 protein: ASSFLLTGLAGGPGTDTQY
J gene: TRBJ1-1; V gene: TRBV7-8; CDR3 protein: ASSLVRTGAEAF
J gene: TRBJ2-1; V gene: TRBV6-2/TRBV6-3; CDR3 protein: ASSFLTGKTGNEQF
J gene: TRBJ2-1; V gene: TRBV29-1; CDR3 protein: SVGTDVPSSYNEQF
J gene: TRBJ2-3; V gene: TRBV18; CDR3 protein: ASSPRLDTQY
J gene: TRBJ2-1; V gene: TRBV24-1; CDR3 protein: ATSDIGEGSYNEQF
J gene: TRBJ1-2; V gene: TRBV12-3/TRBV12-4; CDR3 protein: ASSEDRVGGYT
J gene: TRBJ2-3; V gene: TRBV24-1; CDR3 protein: ATSDSWAATDTQY
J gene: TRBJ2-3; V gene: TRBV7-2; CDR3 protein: ASRPGRTDTDTQY
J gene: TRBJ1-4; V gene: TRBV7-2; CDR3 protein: ASSLDGTGSEKLF
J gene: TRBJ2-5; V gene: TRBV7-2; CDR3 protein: ASSWGAVQETQY
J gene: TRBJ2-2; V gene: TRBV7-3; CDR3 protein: ASSLSWGTGELF
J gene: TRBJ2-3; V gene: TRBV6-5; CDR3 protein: ASSQNKWQGGTDTQY
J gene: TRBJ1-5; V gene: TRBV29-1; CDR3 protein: SATTGNNQPQH
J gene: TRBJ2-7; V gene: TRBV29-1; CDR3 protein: SVATQDRGYEQY
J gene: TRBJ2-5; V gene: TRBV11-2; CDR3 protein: ASSAVVGGQETQY
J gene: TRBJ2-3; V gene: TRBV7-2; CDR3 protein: ASSFRLEQYTQY
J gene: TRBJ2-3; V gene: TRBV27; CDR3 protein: ASILRAGVTDTQY
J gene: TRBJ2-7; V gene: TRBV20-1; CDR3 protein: SASQGTSDPEQY
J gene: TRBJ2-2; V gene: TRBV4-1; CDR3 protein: ASSQGAANTGELF
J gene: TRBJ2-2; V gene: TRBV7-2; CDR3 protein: ASSPRELFYTGELF
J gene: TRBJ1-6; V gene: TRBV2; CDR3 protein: ASSVNRNNSPLH
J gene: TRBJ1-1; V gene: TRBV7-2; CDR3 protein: ASSLGTGTTEAF
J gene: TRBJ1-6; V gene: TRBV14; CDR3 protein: ASSRTDYNSPLH
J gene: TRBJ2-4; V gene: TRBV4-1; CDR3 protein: ASSQASSSETSAKNIQY
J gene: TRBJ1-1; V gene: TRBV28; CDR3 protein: ASTITGGLGTEAF
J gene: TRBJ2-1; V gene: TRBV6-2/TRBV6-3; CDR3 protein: ASSARNEQF
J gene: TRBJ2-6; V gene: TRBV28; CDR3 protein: ASSFTGTDLSGANVLT
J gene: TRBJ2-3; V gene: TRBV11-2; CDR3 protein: ASSLDSSSRTQY
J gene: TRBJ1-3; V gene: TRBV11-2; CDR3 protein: ASSLGQTGNTIY
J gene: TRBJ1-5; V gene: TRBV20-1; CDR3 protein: SATQDTAFSNQPQH
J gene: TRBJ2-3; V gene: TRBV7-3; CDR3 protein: ASSLGGGATADTQY
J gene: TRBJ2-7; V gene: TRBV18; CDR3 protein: ASSGQGMHEQY
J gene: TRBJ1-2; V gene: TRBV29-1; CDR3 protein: SVEEQPLYGYT
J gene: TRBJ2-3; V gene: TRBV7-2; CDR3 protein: ASSPQNGGDTQY
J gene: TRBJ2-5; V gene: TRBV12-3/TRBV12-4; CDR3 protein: ASSPRRLYQETQY
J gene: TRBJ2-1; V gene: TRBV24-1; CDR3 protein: ATSDSAVSGSNNEQF
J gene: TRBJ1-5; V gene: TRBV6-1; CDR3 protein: ASTTADSNQPQH
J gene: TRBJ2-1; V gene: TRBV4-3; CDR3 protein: ASSPFGGRAGNEQF